A selection of T cell receptor beta chains follows, all from one sample in a study of cytomegalovirus exposure and HLA in healthy donors. Assay used: immunoSEQ multiplex PCR; TCRdb lists only in-frame clones, some missing. The data include roughly 57,000 clones; the top ten clones carry roughly 12%. The sample was PBMCs. These receptors were obtained from a man between 18 and 29 years old in good health and CMV-seropositive. CDR3s include the opening cysteine and the closing phenylalanine or tryptophan. D genes are given only for firm matches.

14	TRBV11-2	TRBJ1-1	.	CASTRSGVNTEAFF	TGTGCCAGCACCAGATCGGGGGTCAACACTGAAGCTTTCTTT
11	TRBV20-1	TRBJ1-2	TRBD1	CSARKTGSNTF	TGCAGTGCCCGAAAGACAGGGAGTAACACCTTC
13	TRBV28	TRBJ2-7	.	CASTTPSSYEQYF	TGTGCCAGCACCACCCCGAGCTCCTACGAGCAGTACTTC
13	TRBV28	TRBJ2-7	.	CASSWSGAYEQYF	TGTGCCAGCAGTTGGTCAGGGGCCTACGAGCAGTACTTC
16	TRBV7-8	TRBJ2-7	TRBD2	CASSGGLAGGHYEQYF	TGTGCCAGCAGCGGGGGACTAGCGGGAGGCCACTACGAGCAGTACTTC
15	TRBV12-1	TRBJ2-5	.	CASSFAGGSRKTQYF	.
15	TRBV28	TRBJ2-7	.	CASSFRQAHNYEQYF	TGTGCCAGCAGTTTTCGGCAGGCCCATAACTACGAGCAGTACTTC
14	TRBV6-1	TRBJ2-2	.	CASTIDGATGELFF	TGTGCCAGCACCATCGATGGGGCCACCGGGGAGCTGTTTTTT
11	TRBV2	TRBJ2-7	.	CASSPGDEQYF	TGTGCCAGCAGCCCAGGGGACGAGCAGTACTTC
14	TRBV2	TRBJ2-3	.	CASSEGRITDTQYF	TGTGCCAGCAGTGAGGGGCGAATCACAGATACGCAGTATTTT
18	TRBV19	TRBJ2-7	TRBD2	CARHGGAGVFSGFYEQYF	TGTGCCCGCCACGGGGGAGCGGGAGTCTTCTCCGGCTTTTACGAGCAGTACTTC
12	TRBV6-5	TRBJ2-7	.	CASQDRSYEQYF	TGTGCCAGCCAGGATCGCTCCTACGAGCAGTACTTC